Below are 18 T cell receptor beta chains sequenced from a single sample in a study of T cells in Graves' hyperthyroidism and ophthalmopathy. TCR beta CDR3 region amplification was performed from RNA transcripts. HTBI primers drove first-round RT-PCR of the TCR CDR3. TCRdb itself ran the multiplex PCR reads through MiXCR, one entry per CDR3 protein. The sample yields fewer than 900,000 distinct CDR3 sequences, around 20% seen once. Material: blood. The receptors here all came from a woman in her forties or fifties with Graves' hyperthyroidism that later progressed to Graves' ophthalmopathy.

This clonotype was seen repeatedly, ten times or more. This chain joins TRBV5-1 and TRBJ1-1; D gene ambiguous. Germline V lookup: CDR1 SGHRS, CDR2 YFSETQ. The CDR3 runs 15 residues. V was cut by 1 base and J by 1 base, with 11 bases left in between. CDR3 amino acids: CASSLLGRENTEAFF. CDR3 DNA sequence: TGCGCCAGCAGCTTGTTAGGACGGGAGAACACTGAAGCTTTCTTT.

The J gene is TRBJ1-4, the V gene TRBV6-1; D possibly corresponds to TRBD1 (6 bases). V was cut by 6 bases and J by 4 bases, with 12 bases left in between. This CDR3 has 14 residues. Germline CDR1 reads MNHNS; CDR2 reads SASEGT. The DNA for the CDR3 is TGTGCCAGCAGATTGGACAGCGGTAATGAAAAACTGTTTTTT. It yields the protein CASRLDSGNEKLFF.

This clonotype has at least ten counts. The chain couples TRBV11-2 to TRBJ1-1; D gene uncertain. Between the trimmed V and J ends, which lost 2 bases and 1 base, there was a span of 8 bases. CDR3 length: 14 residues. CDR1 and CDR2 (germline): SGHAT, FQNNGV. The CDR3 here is CASSLSSQNTEAFF. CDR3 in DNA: TGTGCCAGCAGCTTATCCAGCCAGAACACTGAAGCTTTCTTT.

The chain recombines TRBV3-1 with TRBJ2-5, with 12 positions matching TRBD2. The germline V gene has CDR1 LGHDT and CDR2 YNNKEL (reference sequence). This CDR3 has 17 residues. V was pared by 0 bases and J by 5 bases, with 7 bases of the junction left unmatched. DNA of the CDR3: TGTGCCAGCAGCCAAGATCGGCTAGCGGGGGGGCGCGAGACCCAGTACTTC. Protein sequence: CASSQDRLAGGRETQYF.

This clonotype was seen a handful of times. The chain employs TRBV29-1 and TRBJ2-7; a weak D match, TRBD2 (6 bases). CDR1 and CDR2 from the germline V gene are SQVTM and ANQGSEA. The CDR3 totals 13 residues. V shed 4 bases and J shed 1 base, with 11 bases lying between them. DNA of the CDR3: TGCAGCGTTGTGCCCCGGGGGTCCTACGAGCAGTACTTC. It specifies CSVVPRGSYEQYF.

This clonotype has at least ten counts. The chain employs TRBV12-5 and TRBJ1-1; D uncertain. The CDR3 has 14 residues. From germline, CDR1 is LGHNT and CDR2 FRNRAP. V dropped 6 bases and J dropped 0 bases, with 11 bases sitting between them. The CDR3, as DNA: TGTGCTAGTGGCCGAGACACAATGAACACTGAAGCTTTCTTT. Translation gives CASGRDTMNTEAFF.

CDR3 in amino acids: CASSRLAGETNTGELFF. The CDR3 DNA reads TGTGCCAGCTCAAGACTAGCGGGGGAAACGAACACCGGGGAGCTGTTTTTT. The V and J genes are TRBV18 and TRBJ2-2, with 12 bases lining up with TRBD2. CDR1 and CDR2 (germline): KGHSH, LQKENI. The junction had 4 bases not matched to a gene; V was cut back by 5 bases and J by 0 bases. CDR3 length: 17 amino acids.

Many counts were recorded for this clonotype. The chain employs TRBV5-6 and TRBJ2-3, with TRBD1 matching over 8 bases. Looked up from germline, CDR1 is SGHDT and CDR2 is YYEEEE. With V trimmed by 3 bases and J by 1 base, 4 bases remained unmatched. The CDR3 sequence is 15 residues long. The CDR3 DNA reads TGTGCCAGCAGCTACCACAGGGGGGGCACAGATACGCAGTATTTT. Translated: CASSYHRGGTDTQYF.

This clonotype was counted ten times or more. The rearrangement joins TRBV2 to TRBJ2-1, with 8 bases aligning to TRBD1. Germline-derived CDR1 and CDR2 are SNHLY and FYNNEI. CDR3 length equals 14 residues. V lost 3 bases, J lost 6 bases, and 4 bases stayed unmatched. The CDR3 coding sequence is TGTGCCAGCAGTGACAGGGGGCGGTCCAATGAGCAGTTCTTC. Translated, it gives CASSDRGRSNEQFF.

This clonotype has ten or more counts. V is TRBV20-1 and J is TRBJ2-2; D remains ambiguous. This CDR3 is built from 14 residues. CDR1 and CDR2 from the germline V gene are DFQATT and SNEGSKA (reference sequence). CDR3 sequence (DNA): TGCAGCGCATCAAGGACGGCGAACACCGGGGAGCTGTTTTTT. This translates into CSASRTANTGELFF.

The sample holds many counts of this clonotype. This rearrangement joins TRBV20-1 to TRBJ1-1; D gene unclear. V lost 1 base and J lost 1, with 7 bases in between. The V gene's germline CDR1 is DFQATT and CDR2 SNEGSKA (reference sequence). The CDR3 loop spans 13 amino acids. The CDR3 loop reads CSARVSRNTEAFF. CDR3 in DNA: TGCAGTGCTAGAGTTAGCAGGAACACTGAAGCTTTCTTT.

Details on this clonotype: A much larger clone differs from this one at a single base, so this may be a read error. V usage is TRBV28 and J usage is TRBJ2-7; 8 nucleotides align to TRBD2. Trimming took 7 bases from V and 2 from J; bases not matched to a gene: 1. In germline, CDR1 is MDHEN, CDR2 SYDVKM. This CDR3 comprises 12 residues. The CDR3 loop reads CASTGGAYEQYF. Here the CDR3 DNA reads TGTGCCAGCACGGGGGGGGCCTACGAGCAGTACTTC.

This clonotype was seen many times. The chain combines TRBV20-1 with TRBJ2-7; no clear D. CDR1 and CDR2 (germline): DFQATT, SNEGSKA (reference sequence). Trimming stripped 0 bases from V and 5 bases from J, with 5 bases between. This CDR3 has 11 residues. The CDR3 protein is CSAREPHEQYF. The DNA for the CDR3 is TGCAGTGCTAGAGAGCCCCACGAGCAGTACTTC.

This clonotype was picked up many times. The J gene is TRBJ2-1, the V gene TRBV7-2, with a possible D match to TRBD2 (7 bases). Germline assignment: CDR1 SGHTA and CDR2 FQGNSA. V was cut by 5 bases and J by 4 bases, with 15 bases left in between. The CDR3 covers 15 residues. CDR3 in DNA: TGTGCCAGCAGCCCGGGGGGCCCGGGGTACAATGAGCAGTTCTTC. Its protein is CASSPGGPGYNEQFF.

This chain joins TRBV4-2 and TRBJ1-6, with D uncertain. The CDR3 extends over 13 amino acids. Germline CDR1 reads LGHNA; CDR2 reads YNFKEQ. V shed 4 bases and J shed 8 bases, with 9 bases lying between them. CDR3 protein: CASSRGGDSPLHF. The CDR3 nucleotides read TGTGCCAGCAGCCGAGGTGGGGATTCACCCCTCCACTTT.

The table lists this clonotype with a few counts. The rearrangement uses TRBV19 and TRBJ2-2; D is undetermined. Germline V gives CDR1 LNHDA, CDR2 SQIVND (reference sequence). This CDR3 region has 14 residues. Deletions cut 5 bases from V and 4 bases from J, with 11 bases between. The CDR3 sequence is CASSSGYSTGELFF. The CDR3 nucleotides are TGTGCCAGTAGTTCCGGTTATTCCACCGGGGAGCTGTTTTTT.

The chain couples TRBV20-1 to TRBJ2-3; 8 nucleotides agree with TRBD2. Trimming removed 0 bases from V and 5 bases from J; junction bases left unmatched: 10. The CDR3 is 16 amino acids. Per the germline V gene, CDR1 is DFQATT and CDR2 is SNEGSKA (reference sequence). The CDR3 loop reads CSARDLERGLGDTQYF. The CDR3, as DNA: TGCAGTGCTAGAGATCTGGAGCGGGGGCTCGGAGATACGCAGTATTTT.

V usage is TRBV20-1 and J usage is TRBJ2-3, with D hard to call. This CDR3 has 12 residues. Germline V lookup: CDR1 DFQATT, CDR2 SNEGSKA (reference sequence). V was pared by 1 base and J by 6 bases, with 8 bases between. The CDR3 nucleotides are TGCAGTGCTAGAGTTAAGAGGGATACGCAGTATTTT. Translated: CSARVKRDTQYF.